The 11 T cell receptor beta chains below were found in one sample sequenced in a study of CD8 T cells in ankylosing spondylitis. No antigen has been assigned to these receptors. Via MiXCR, TCRdb re-called the 5' RACE reads, giving one row per CDR3 protein. Of approximately 500,000 distinct CDR3 sequences listed, roughly an eighth are singletons. Findings and limits, study-wide: The study identified a TCR beta motif of several highly homologous variants that appeared characteristic of ankylosing spondylitis blood.

Sequencing was done on a sample of blood, either unsorted or a sorted T cell fraction (not recorded which). These receptor sequences come from a male donor with ankylosing spondylitis.

This clonotype occurred many times. J is TRBJ2-1 and V is TRBV7-2; 8 bases align to TRBD1. This CDR3 contains 17 residues. V lost 5 bases and J lost 2; bases outside the gene matches: 11. Germline assignment: CDR1 SGHTA and CDR2 FQGNSA. The CDR3 nucleotides read TGTGCCAGCAGCCCGATGATCGGGACAGGAGCCTACAATGAGCAGTTCTTC. Translation: CASSPMIGTGAYNEQFF.

This clonotype was counted only a few times. The chain has TRBV20-1 and TRBJ1-2; D may be TRBD1 (5 bases). The V end was cut by 5 bases, the J end by 3 bases, with 10 bases between. Germline V gene sequence: CDR1 DFQATT, CDR2 SNEGSKA (reference sequence). The CDR3 has 12 amino acids. CDR3 sequence: CSALGGDYGYTF. The DNA for the CDR3 is TGCAGTGCTTTGGGGGGAGACTATGGCTACACCTTC.

This clonotype was counted only a few times. V usage is TRBV6-6 and J usage is TRBJ1-2, with D uncertain. The CDR3 has 12 residues. V gave up 0 bases and J gave up 6 bases, with 5 bases separating them. Germline CDR1 MNHNY, CDR2 SVGAGI (reference sequence). The CDR3 loop is CASSYSGNGYTF. Written as DNA, the CDR3 is TGTGCCAGCAGTTACTCGGGGAATGGCTACACCTTC.

This clonotype was picked up a small number of times. CDR3 nucleotides: TGTGCCAGCGGACTAGGGGGGGAGACCCAGTACTTC. It specifies CASGLGGETQYF. The V gene is TRBV7-8, the J gene TRBJ2-5; TRBD2 might be the D (7 bases). There are 12 residues in the CDR3. Per germline, CDR1 SGHVS and CDR2 FQNEAQ. Trimming cost V 8 bases and J 5 bases, with 12 bases left between them.

This rearrangement joins TRBV20-1 to TRBJ2-5; 8 nucleotides line up with TRBD2. The CDR3 runs to 12 residues. CDR1 DFQATT and CDR2 SNEGSKA come from the germline V gene (reference sequence). With V trimmed by 5 bases and J by 5 bases, 4 bases remained unmatched. This chain's CDR3 is CSAGTSRETQYF. The CDR3 nucleotides are TGCAGTGCTGGGACTAGTAGGGAGACCCAGTACTTC.

This clonotype was picked up many times. V usage is TRBV10-3 and J usage is TRBJ1-2; 8 bases align to TRBD1. CDR1 and CDR2 (germline): ENHRY, SYGVKD. V lost 6 bases, J lost 3 bases, and 6 bases stayed unmatched. The CDR3 contains 14 residues. CDR3 coding DNA: TGTGCCATCAGATACGGACAGGGTGACTATGGCTACACCTTC. Its translation: CAIRYGQGDYGYTF.

This clonotype occurred a few times. The V call is TRBV27, the J call TRBJ2-7; the match to TRBD1 covers 11 bases. Trimming cost V 4 bases and J 1 base; bases outside gene matches: 3. This CDR3 region has 15 residues. From germline, CDR1 is MNHEY and CDR2 SMNVEV (reference sequence). The CDR3 bases are TGTGCCAGCAGTTCGGGACAGGGGGATTCCTACGAGCAGTACTTC. Protein sequence: CASSSGQGDSYEQYF.

The J gene is TRBJ2-4, the V gene TRBV20-1; 8 nucleotides agree with TRBD1. V gave up 3 bases and J gave up 5 bases; unmatched junction bases: 3. The CDR3 has 13 residues. CDR1 and CDR2 (germline): DFQATT, SNEGSKA (reference sequence). CDR3 sequence: CSASGQGQNIQYF. The DNA for the CDR3 is TGCAGTGCTAGTGGACAGGGACAAAACATTCAGTACTTC.

The CDR3 nucleotides are TGCAGTGCTAGAGATCCCCGGGGGGGCAATCAGCCCCAGCATTTT. Translation: CSARDPRGGNQPQHF. The chain employs TRBV20-1 and TRBJ1-5, with D possibly TRBD1 on 5 matching bases. Germline loops: CDR1 DFQATT, CDR2 SNEGSKA (reference sequence). V was shortened by 0 bases and J by 2 bases, with 11 bases between the two germline ends. The CDR3 loop spans 15 amino acids.

This chain links TRBV7-2 with TRBJ2-1; D not resolved. The CDR3 sequence is 14 residues long. V lost 2 bases, J lost 8 bases, and 13 bases lay in between. The germline V gene encodes CDR1 SGHTA and CDR2 FQGNSA. Here the CDR3 reads CASSLIHLLDEQFF. CDR3 coding DNA: TGTGCCAGCAGCTTAATCCACCTCCTGGATGAGCAGTTCTTC.

This clonotype was detected many times. The J gene is TRBJ2-7, the V gene TRBV11-2; 12 bases are a match to TRBD2. CDR1 and CDR2 (germline): SGHAT, FQNNGV. The CDR3 totals 16 residues. V shed 5 bases and J 2 bases; nucleotides not matched to a gene: 7. The CDR3 DNA is TGTGCCAGCAGCCCGGGACTAGCGGGCTGGGCCTACGAGCAGTACTTC. Its translation: CASSPGLAGWAYEQYF.